The entry that follows covers one T cell receptor (beta chain) sequence. Its cognate antigen is unknown. This CDR3 comprises 12 residues. Trimming stripped 5 bases from V and 11 bases from J, with 15 bases between. Looked up from germline, CDR1 is PRHDT and CDR2 is FYEKMQ (reference sequence). The data are from a study of cytomegalovirus exposure and HLA in healthy donors. Findings and caveats of the study: It was assumed in the presence/absence analyses that sequencing depth was roughly uniform across donors. Most TCR sequences were uncommon, yet certain public TCRs appeared in many donors. The authors reported that TCR beta sequences could predict HLA-A and HLA-B alleles. These predictions were accurate for most subjects in the first cohort. Cytomegalovirus association was assigned to 150 to 200 TCR beta chains.

Vbeta (60) and Jbeta (13) primers were used in the PCR. The table came from immunoSEQ multiplex PCR; TCRdb's copy has only in-frame clones and leaves some out. The data contain 150,000 to 200,000 clones, roughly four fifths of them seen just once; the ten biggest clones take up about 4%. Sequencing was performed on PBMCs. The receptor was derived from a man aged 45 to 65 in good health and CMV-seropositive. The V and J genes are TRBV13 and TRBJ2-5, with D perhaps matching TRBD2 (7 bases). The CDR3 is CASSRGRGEQYF. As DNA, the CDR3 is TGTGCCAGCAGCAGGGGGAGGGGGGAGCAGTACTTC. The full variable domain, its missing parts supplied by reference TRBV13 and TRBJ2-5, is AAGVIQSPRHLIKEKRETATLKCYPIPRHDTVYWYQQGPGQDPQFLISFYEKMQSDKGSIPDRFSAQQFSDYHSELNMSSLELGDSALYFCASSRGRGEQYFGPGTRLLVL.